Below are 8 T cell receptor beta chains sequenced from a single sample in a study of molecular identifiers for immune sequencing clone quantification. TCRdb redid the calling of the PCR reads with MiXCR, one entry per CDR3 protein. The sample consists of about 39,000 distinct CDR3 sequences, around a sixth of them appearing once. Sequences were obtained from naive CD8+ T cells from blood, with Jurkat cell RNA spiked in. As for subset: FACS-sorted CD8+CD4-CCR7+CD45RA+ naive T cells. The receptors derive from a human donor in good health. Some libraries in this study had Jurkat cell RNA spiked in.

This clonotype was counted many times. The chain uses TRBV10-3 and TRBJ2-1, with 8 bases fitting TRBD2. The V gene end was trimmed by 7 bases and the J gene end by 8 bases; junction bases not matched to a gene: 7. The germline CDR1 and CDR2 sequences are ENHRY and SYGVKD. The CDR3 is 13 amino acids. CDR3 nucleotides: TGTGCCATCACCAATAGCGGGATCGATGAGCAGTTCTTC. Protein sequence: CAITNSGIDEQFF.

This clonotype came up many times. This chain links TRBV7-9 with TRBJ1-1; D not certain. This CDR3 spans 16 amino acids. The germline V and J ends were trimmed by 0 bases and 1 base, with 12 bases remaining between them. Per germline, CDR1 SEHNR and CDR2 FQNEAQ (reference sequence). CDR3 sequence: CASSLAPVSENTEAFF. The CDR3 coding sequence is TGTGCCAGCAGCTTAGCGCCTGTGTCCGAGAACACTGAAGCTTTCTTT. Drawing the rest from reference TRBV7-9 and TRBJ1-1, the complete variable domain is DTGVSQNPRHKITKRGQNVTFRCDPISEHNRLYWYRQTLGQGPEFLTYFQNEAQLEKSRLLSDRFSAERPKGSFSTLEIQRTEQGDSAMYLCASSLAPVSENTEAFFGQGTRLTVV.

As to this clonotype: A much larger clone differs from this one at a single base, so this may be a read error. The rearrangement uses TRBV6-1 and TRBJ1-5; no definite D call. This CDR3 is built from 15 residues. V gave up 5 bases and J gave up 1 base, with 12 bases separating them. CDR1 and CDR2 (germline): MNHNS, SASEGT. The chain's CDR3 is CASSKPPASNQPQHF. CDR3 sequence (DNA): TGTGCCAGCAGTAAACCTCCTGCGAGCAATCAGCCCCAGCATTTT.

The sample holds many counts of this clonotype. The chain recombines TRBV7-9 with TRBJ2-2; D may be TRBD2 (6 bases). Looked up from germline, CDR1 is SEHNR and CDR2 is FQNEAQ (reference sequence). The V gene lost 3 bases and the J gene lost 5 bases, with 13 bases spanning the gap. The CDR3 sequence is 15 residues long. The DNA for the CDR3 is TGTGCCAGCAGCTTCAATCCCGCGGGGACCGGGGAGCTGTTTTTT. Translated, it gives CASSFNPAGTGELFF. Combining the CDR3 with reference TRBV7-9 and TRBJ2-2 gives the whole variable domain DTGVSQNPRHKITKRGQNVTFRCDPISEHNRLYWYRQTLGQGPEFLTYFQNEAQLEKSRLLSDRFSAERPKGSFSTLEIQRTEQGDSAMYLCASSFNPAGTGELFFGEGSRLTVL.

V gene TRBV6-5 combines with J gene TRBJ2-4; possibly TRBD1 for D (5 bases). Germline V lookup: CDR1 MNHEY, CDR2 SVGAGI. V was cut by 5 bases and J by 6 bases, with 14 bases left in between. The CDR3 consists of 14 residues. The CDR3 protein is CASSEPTDRNIQYF. The DNA of the CDR3 is TGTGCCAGCAGTGAGCCCACCGACAGAAACATTCAGTACTTC.

This clonotype was seen many times. The chain combines TRBV10-3 with TRBJ2-3; D not resolved. V lost 6 bases and J lost 4, with 29 bases in between. The germline gives CDR1 ENHRY, CDR2 SYGVKD. CDR3 length: 19 residues. This CDR3 reads CAISSRKASFGGLPDTQYF. CDR3 nucleotide sequence: TGTGCCATCAGCTCTCGCAAGGCAAGTTTCGGCGGTTTACCAGATACGCAGTATTTT.

In its sample, this clonotype was seen many times. This chain links TRBV10-3 with TRBJ2-2; D uncertain. The germline V gene has CDR1 ENHRY and CDR2 SYGVKD. The CDR3 runs 14 residues. V lost 8 bases, J lost 0 bases, and 10 bases lay in between. CDR3: CAILDAANTGELFF. For the CDR3, the DNA is TGTGCCATCTTGGACGCCGCGAACACCGGGGAGCTGTTTTTT.

CDR3 nucleotide sequence: TGTGCCAGCAGCAACAGGGACCCCGGGACTAGCGGGGGCAATGAGCAGTTCTTC. It is translated as CASSNRDPGTSGGNEQFF. The rearrangement uses TRBV9 and TRBJ2-1; 14 nucleotides line up with TRBD2. In germline, CDR1 is SGDLS, CDR2 YYNGEE. CDR3 length equals 18 residues. V gave up 4 bases and J gave up 6 bases; unmatched junction bases: 12.